The 27 T cell receptor beta chains below were found in one sample sequenced in a study of blood T cells in healthy people across ages. A second 7 to 11 cycle PCR used barcoded and J-beta primers. TCRdb analysed the 5' RACE reads with MiXCR anew, one entry per CDR3 protein. The profile shows about 1.5 million distinct CDR3 sequences, less than 45% of them singletons. Sample: blood. These receptors were taken from a woman between 18 and 29 years old in good health.

The chain has TRBV20-1 and TRBJ1-2; TRBD1 is a possible D gene (5 bases). CDR1 and CDR2 from the germline V gene are DFQATT and SNEGSKA (reference sequence). The ends were cut back, 1 base at V and 1 base at J, with 13 bases in the middle. The CDR3 spans 15 residues. CDR3 protein: CSARAMTDDNYGYTF. CDR3 in DNA: TGCAGTGCTAGAGCAATGACAGATGATAACTATGGCTACACCTTC.

This clonotype has only a few counts. This chain uses TRBV20-1 with TRBJ2-6; a possible D gene is TRBD1 (6 bases). This CDR3 contains 14 residues. V gave up 4 bases and J gave up 1 base, with 8 bases separating them. Per the germline V gene, CDR1 is DFQATT and CDR2 is SNEGSKA (reference sequence). The CDR3 loop is CSATGDSGANVLTF. The CDR3 coding sequence is TGCAGTGCTACAGGGGATTCTGGGGCCAACGTCCTGACTTTC.

As concerns this clonotype: Being one base from a much bigger clone, this may be a read error. The DNA for the CDR3 is TGTGCCACCAGTTGGAGCGGGGGGACCAATGAGCAGTACTTC. It codes for CATSWSGGTNEQYF. The chain employs TRBV24-1 and TRBJ2-5; 9 bases map to TRBD2. Germline V gives CDR1 KGHDR, CDR2 SFDVKD. The CDR3 covers 14 residues. J lost 11 bases, V lost 6 bases, and 12 bases had no gene match.

This clonotype has only a few counts. V gene TRBV6-6 combines with J gene TRBJ1-1, with D perhaps matching TRBD1 (5 bases). Between the trimmed V and J ends, which lost 8 bases and 5 bases, there was a span of 12 bases. Germline CDR1 is MNHNY and CDR2 is SVGAGI (reference sequence). CDR3 length: 12 residues. Here the CDR3 reads CASGTTRTEAFF. For the CDR3, the DNA is TGTGCCAGCGGGACCACCCGTACTGAAGCTTTCTTT.

This chain connects TRBV13 to TRBJ2-4; D is undetermined. The J call may not be correct, given that the DNA end is closer to TRBJ2-5. The germline V gene encodes CDR1 PRHDT and CDR2 FYEKMQ (reference sequence). CDR3 length: 16 amino acids. The CDR3 sequence: CASSLVQELVEETQYF. Here the CDR3 DNA reads TGTGCCAGCAGCTTAGTTCAGGAGCTGGTCGAGGAGACCCAGTACTTC.

A few counts support this clonotype. The CDR3 coding sequence is TGTGCCAGCAGTTACTCTCACGGGGACAGGCGCGCAGAGACCCAGTACTTC. Its protein product is CASSYSHGDRRAETQYF. The chain employs TRBV6-2 or TRBV6-3 and TRBJ2-5; TRBD1 aligns across 8 bases. This CDR3 is 17 amino acids long. V shed 0 bases, J shed 4 bases, and the junction held 10 bases outside the gene matches. Germline V CDR1 and CDR2: MNHEY, SVGEGT.

DNA of the CDR3: TGTGCCATCAGGGCAGACAAGGATCTTGGCTACACCTTC. It yields the protein CAIRADKDLGYTF. This chain uses TRBV10-3 with TRBJ1-2; the D is unclear. Germline assignment: CDR1 ENHRY and CDR2 SYGVKD. The length of the CDR3 is 13 residues. Trimming removed 6 bases from V and 7 bases from J, with 15 bases in between.

This clonotype has a single count. V is TRBV6-5 and J is TRBJ2-2, with a weak D call TRBD2 (6 bases). The CDR3 sequence is 13 residues long. The germline V gene has CDR1 MNHEY and CDR2 SVGAGI. V lost 9 bases to trimming and J lost 7 bases, with 15 bases between them. CDR3 sequence reads: CASSGGMGGELFF. The CDR3 DNA reads TGTGCCAGTTCTGGCGGGATGGGCGGGGAGCTGTTTTTT.

About this clonotype itself: A much more abundant neighbour one base away suggests this may be a read error. The chain carries TRBV10-3 and TRBJ2-1; D not certain. This CDR3 is 12 amino acids long. Germline V gene lookup returns CDR1 ENHRY and CDR2 SYGVKD. Trimming left V 5 bases short and J 8 bases short, with 10 bases between. The CDR3 region has the DNA TGTGCCATCAGTCCATCGAGGCATGAGCAGTTCTTC. As protein: CAISPSRHEQFF.

On this clonotype: The junction and the germline gene differ at one end; a read error may be behind it. This sequence joins TRBV6-5 and TRBJ2-1; D is tentatively TRBD1 or TRBD2 (5 bases each). CDR3 length equals 17 residues. The V gene's germline CDR1 is MNHEY and CDR2 SVGAGI. CDR3 DNA: TGTGCCTGCAGCTGGGGGTCAGTTGGAAGTGGACGAAATGAGCAGTTCTTC. Its protein is CACSWGSVGSGRNEQFF.

Concerning this clonotype itself: A much larger clone is a single base away; this may be a read error. This chain joins TRBV6-2 or TRBV6-3 and TRBJ2-1, with 8 bases aligning to TRBD2. This CDR3 is built from 13 residues. With 10 bases clipped from V and 0 bases from J, the junction kept 2 bases outside the gene matches. Germline V CDR1 and CDR2: MNHEY, SVGEGT. The CDR3 here is CAISGSSYNEQFF. CDR3 DNA: TGTGCCATCAGCGGGAGCTCCTACAATGAGCAGTTCTTC.

This clonotype has a handful of counts. This chain uses TRBV11-2 with TRBJ2-4, with TRBD1 identical over 9 bases. This CDR3 has 15 amino acids. Germline V CDR1 and CDR2: SGHAT, FQNNGV. With V trimmed by 1 base and J by 4 bases, 2 bases remained unmatched. The CDR3: CASSLVGTGKNIQYF. The CDR3 DNA reads TGTGCCAGCAGCTTAGTTGGGACAGGGAAAAACATTCAGTACTTC.

V gene TRBV9 combines with J gene TRBJ1-2; 7 nucleotides line up with TRBD1. Trimming cost V 4 bases and J 8 bases; bases outside gene matches: 17. Looked up from germline, CDR1 is SGDLS and CDR2 is YYNGEE. This CDR3 has 16 residues. CDR3 loop: CASSLEFDRDLGGYTF. In DNA, the CDR3 is TGTGCCAGCAGCTTGGAGTTCGACAGGGACTTGGGGGGCTACACCTTC.

This clonotype has just a few counts. The V and J genes are TRBV2 and TRBJ2-7; D is undetermined. The CDR3 spans 15 residues. Trimming pared 6 bases from V and 1 base from J, leaving 16 bases between. In germline, CDR1 is SNHLY, CDR2 FYNNEI. CDR3 amino acids: CASRDERSPSYEQYF. The CDR3 bases are TGTGCCAGCAGGGACGAGCGAAGCCCTTCCTACGAGCAGTACTTC.

The rearrangement links TRBV10-3 to TRBJ1-3, with D unresolved. The CDR3 consists of 10 residues. With 11 bases removed from V and 3 bases from J, the gap between germline ends came to 5 bases. The germline gives CDR1 ENHRY, CDR2 SYGVKD. The CDR3 protein is CAASGNTIYF. Written as DNA, the CDR3 is TGTGCCGCCAGTGGAAACACCATATATTTT.

Of note for this clonotype: This may arise from a read error, as a much more abundant clone is one base away. J is TRBJ2-3 and V is TRBV4-3; 8 positions match TRBD1. This CDR3 region has 14 residues. Germline loops: CDR1 LGHNA, CDR2 YSLEER. This chain's CDR3 is CASSQGTGWDTRYF. CDR3 nucleotide sequence: TGCGCCAGCAGCCAAGGGACAGGGTGGGATACGCGGTATTTT.

The V gene is TRBV6-6, the J gene TRBJ2-7; 9 bases fit TRBD2. Germline V gives CDR1 MNHNY, CDR2 SVGAGI (reference sequence). V shed 7 bases and J 2 bases; nucleotides not matched to a gene: 6. The CDR3 is 14 amino acids. CDR3 coding DNA: TGTGCCAGCATCCCGGGACTAGCCCCCTACGAGCAGTACTTC. It translates to CASIPGLAPYEQYF.

This clonotype was seen a single time. The chain has TRBV9 and TRBJ2-7; no definite D call. V dropped 0 bases and J dropped 5 bases, with 9 bases sitting between them. The CDR3 contains 13 residues. From germline, CDR1 is SGDLS and CDR2 YYNGEE. The CDR3 DNA follows: TGTGCCAGCAGCGTAGGCCAGGCCCACGAGCAGTACTTC. This sequence encodes CASSVGQAHEQYF.

This clonotype was recorded a few times. This chain uses TRBV11-2 with TRBJ2-7; D gene ambiguous. The CDR3 has 12 residues. The germline gives CDR1 SGHAT, CDR2 FQNNGV. The ends were cut back, 5 bases at V and 6 bases at J, with 11 bases in the middle. CDR3 sequence reads: CASSIFPGEQYF. Written as DNA, the CDR3 is TGTGCCAGCAGCATTTTTCCTGGCGAGCAGTACTTC. Supplemented by reference TRBV11-2 and TRBJ2-7, the full variable domain reads EAGVAQSPRYKIIEKRQSVAFWCNPISGHATLYWYQQILGQGPKLLIQFQNNGVVDDSQLPKDRFSAERLKGVDSTLKIQPAKLEDSAVYLCASSIFPGEQYFGPGTRLTVT.

This clonotype has a count of ten or more. At one end, the junction sequence differs from germline, possibly due to a read error. This chain links TRBV7-9 with TRBJ1-4; tentatively, D is TRBD1 (6 bases). The CDR3 totals 14 residues. Germline V CDR1 and CDR2: SEHNR, FQNEAQ (reference sequence). CDR3 sequence reads: CASSLGGTNEKLFF. The CDR3 bases are TGTGCCAGCAGTTTAGGGGGGACTAATGAAAAACTGTTTTTT. Variable domain in full (rest from reference TRBV7-9 and TRBJ1-4): DTGVSQNPRHKITKRGQNVTFRCDPISEHNRLYWYRQTLGQGPEFLTYFQNEAQLEKSRLLSDRFSAERPKGSFSTLEIQRTEQGDSAMYLCASSLGGTNEKLFFGSGTQLSVL.

This clonotype was detected once. CDR3 sequence reads: CASSPVAGGPVEQFF. DNA for the CDR3: TGCGCCAGCAGCCCCGTAGCGGGAGGCCCCGTTGAGCAGTTCTTC. This chain connects TRBV4-1 to TRBJ2-1; 10 positions agree with TRBD2. V dropped 4 bases and J dropped 9; count of bases not matched to a gene: 9. Germline-derived CDR1 and CDR2 are MGHRA and YSYEKL. This CDR3 has 15 amino acids.

The chain is built from TRBV7-3 and TRBJ2-7; TRBD2 agrees at 11 bases. The J call is in doubt because the DNA end fits TRBJ2-4 better. Looked up from germline, CDR1 is SGHTA and CDR2 is FQGTGA. The CDR3 totals 15 residues. The CDR3, as DNA: TGTGCCAGCAGCCAGACTAGCGGGACCAAAAACATTCAGTACTTC. Encoded protein: CASSQTSGTKNIQYF.

This clonotype has at least ten counts. The gene calls are TRBV9 and TRBJ2-7, with D tentatively TRBD2 (6 bases). The CDR3 is made up of 15 amino acids. Germline CDR1 and CDR2: SGDLS and YYNGEE. Trimming shortened V by 0 bases and J by 4 bases, and 14 bases separated the two germline ends. The CDR3 loop reads CASSVAPPSEYEQYF. The CDR3 DNA follows: TGTGCCAGCAGCGTAGCCCCTCCTAGCGAATACGAGCAGTACTTC.

This clonotype turned up a few times. The J gene is TRBJ1-1, the V gene TRBV19; D is perhaps TRBD1 (6 bases). V lost 3 bases, J lost 3 bases, and 8 bases lay in between. CDR1 and CDR2 from the germline V gene are LNHDA and SQIVND (reference sequence). CDR3 length: 13 amino acids. In nucleotides, the CDR3 is TGTGCCAGTAGTATGGGGGCCCACACTGAAGCTTTCTTT. This translates into CASSMGAHTEAFF.

The V call is TRBV12-3 or TRBV12-4, the J call TRBJ1-2; weak D call: TRBD1 (5 bases). V shed 6 bases and J shed 0 bases, with 17 bases lying between them. There are 16 residues in the CDR3. This chain's CDR3 is CASRQSDRPANYGYTF. The DNA for the CDR3 is TGTGCCAGCAGGCAATCTGACAGACCAGCTAACTATGGCTACACCTTC.

In its sample, this clonotype was seen many times. V and J are TRBV6-6 and TRBJ2-7; 10 bases agree with TRBD2. The CDR3 sequence is 15 residues long. CDR1 MNHNY and CDR2 SVGAGI come from the germline V gene (reference sequence). V lost 6 bases, J lost 5 bases, and 10 bases stayed unmatched. The CDR3 here is CASSQESGRAHEQYF. The CDR3 nucleotides are TGTGCCAGCAGCCAAGAAAGCGGGAGGGCCCACGAGCAGTACTTC.

This chain links TRBV7-8 with TRBJ2-7; weak D call: TRBD1 (7 bases). Trimming left V 1 base short and J 0 bases short, with 13 bases between. This CDR3 contains 16 residues. Per germline, CDR1 SGHVS and CDR2 FQNEAQ. CDR3 sequence (DNA): TGTGCCAGCAGCTTAGGGCGGGACAGTTACTCCTACGAGCAGTACTTC. It specifies CASSLGRDSYSYEQYF.